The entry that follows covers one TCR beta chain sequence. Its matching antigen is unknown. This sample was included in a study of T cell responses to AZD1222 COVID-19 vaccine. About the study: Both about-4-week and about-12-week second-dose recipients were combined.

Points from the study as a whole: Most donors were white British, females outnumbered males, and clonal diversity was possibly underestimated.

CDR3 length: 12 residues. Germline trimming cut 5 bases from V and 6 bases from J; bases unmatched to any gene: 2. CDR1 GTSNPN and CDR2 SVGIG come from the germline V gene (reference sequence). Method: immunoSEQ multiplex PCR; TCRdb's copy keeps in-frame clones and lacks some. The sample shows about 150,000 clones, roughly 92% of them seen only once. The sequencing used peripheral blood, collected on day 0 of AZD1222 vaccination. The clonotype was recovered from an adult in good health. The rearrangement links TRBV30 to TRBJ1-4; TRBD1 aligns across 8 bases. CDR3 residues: CAWGQGHEKLFF. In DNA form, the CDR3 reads TGTGCCTGGGGACAGGGTCATGAAAAACTGTTTTTT. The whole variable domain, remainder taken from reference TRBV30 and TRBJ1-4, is SQTIHQWPATLVQPVGSPLSLECTVEGTSNPNLYWYRQAAGRGLQLLFYSVGIGQISSEVPQNLSASRPQDRQFILSSKKLLLSDSGFYLCAWGQGHEKLFFGSGTQLSVL.